These T cell receptor beta chains were read from a single sample in a study of T cell repertoires in cytomegalovirus infection. TCRdb itself ran the reads through MiXCR, one entry per CDR3 protein. The profile shows 57,000 or so distinct CDR3 sequences, about 30% of them singletons. The antigens these receptors bind are not known. Sequencing input: PBMCs, sequenced either directly or after in vitro stimulation (not recorded which). The receptors shown here come from a human donor in good health (CMV status not recorded). Some clones in this sample may be carry-over from other donors' samples. CDR3s include the opening cysteine and the closing phenylalanine or tryptophan. The order of the fields is D gene, clone size, J gene, V gene, CDR3 DNA, CDR3 protein. The D gene is left open where the match is weak. Clone size appears in some rows only: once, few, many, or a class for an expanded clone.

NA | few | TRBJ2-5 | TRBV7-7 | TGTGCCAGCAGTTCTAGAGGTGCTGCCGGGGGGACCCAGTACTTC | CASSSRGAAGGTQYF
NA | many | TRBJ1-4 | TRBV12-3/TRBV12-4 | TGTGCCAGCAGTCTTAGGACGGTTAATGAAAAACTGTTTTTT | CASSLRTVNEKLFF
NA | NA | TRBJ2-1 | TRBV5-4 | TGTGCCAGCAGCTTTAAGGGCAGGGCGTGGGAGCAGTTCTTC | CASSFKGRAWEQFF
NA | few | TRBJ2-2 | TRBV6-5 | TGTGCCAGCAGTTACGTCCCGAGGGGGGCCGGGGAGCTGTTTTTT | CASSYVPRGAGELFF
NA | many | TRBJ2-7 | TRBV7-8 | TGTGCCAGTTTGGACCGGACCAGCTCCTACGAGCAGTACTTC | CASLDRTSSYEQYF
NA | NA | TRBJ1-1 | TRBV6-5 | TGTGCCAGCAGTCCACTGGTGAACACTGAAGCTTTCTTT | CASSPLVNTEAFF
NA | NA | TRBJ2-7 | TRBV19 | TGTGCCGGCCCGGGACTTACCTACGAGCAGTACTTC | CAGPGLTYEQYF
TRBD2 | few | TRBJ2-5 | TRBV7-2 | TGTGCCAGCAGCTTAGGACTAGCGGGAGAGACCCAGTACTTC | CASSLGLAGETQYF
NA | NA | TRBJ2-1 | TRBV20-1 | TGCAGTGTCGCGCGGGGCCGTGAGCAGTTCTTC | CSVARGREQFF
TRBD1 | NA | TRBJ1-5 | TRBV29-1 | TGCAGCGTCAGGGGGGGGACAGATAAGCCCCAGCATTTT | CSVRGGTDKPQHF
NA | few | TRBJ2-5 | TRBV7-8 | TGTGCCAGCAGCTTACCATACAGGGGAGGGGAGACCCAGTACTTC | CASSLPYRGGETQYF
NA | NA | TRBJ2-5 | TRBV5-8 | TGTGCCAGCAGCTTGGCGCGGGCGCATCAGACCCAGTACTTC | CASSLARAHQTQYF
NA | NA | TRBJ2-7 | TRBV6-2/TRBV6-3 | TGTGCCAGCAGTCAGACAGCCTACGAGCAGTACTTC | CASSQTAYEQYF
NA | NA | TRBJ2-5 | TRBV15 | TGTGCCACCAGCAGAGCCCTGGCGGGGAGGGAGACCCAGTACTTC | CATSRALAGRETQYF
NA | NA | TRBJ1-5 | TRBV12-5 | TGTGCTAGTGGTTTGTCCCAGCGGGCCCCGACCGTAGAGGGGAATCAGCCCCAGCATTTT | CASGLSQRAPTVEGNQPQHF
TRBD2 | few | TRBJ2-1 | TRBV7-8 | TGTGCCAGCAGCTACCGGCTAGCGGGGGGCGCTGAGCAGTTCTTC | CASSYRLAGGAEQFF
NA | NA | TRBJ1-5 | TRBV19 | TGTGCCAGTAGTATATTCCCTCCTATCAGGGGTGATCAGCCCCAGCATTTT | CASSIFPPIRGDQPQHF
NA | NA | TRBJ2-7 | TRBV6-2/TRBV6-3 | TGTGCCAGCAGCCGGAGTTACTACGAGCAGTACTTC | CASSRSYYEQYF
NA | NA | TRBJ1-1 | TRBV12-3/TRBV12-4 | TGTGCCAGCCTGGGAGGGGGGCGGAATGAAGCTTTCTTT | CASLGGGRNEAFF
TRBD2 | NA | TRBJ2-5 | TRBV7-2 | TGTGCCAGCAACTACCAGCGGGGCCACCAAGAGACCCAGTACTTC | CASNYQRGHQETQYF
TRBD1 | NA | TRBJ1-6 | TRBV7-9 | TGTGCCAGCAGCGCCCGACAGGGTAGCTATAATTCACCCCTCCACTTT | CASSARQGSYNSPLHF
NA | many | TRBJ2-5 | TRBV7-2 | TGTGCCAGCAGCTTATTTGGAAGGGGGGTTAAAGAGACCCAGTACTTC | CASSLFGRGVKETQYF
TRBD2 | once | TRBJ2-5 | TRBV5-1 | TGCGCCAGCTCCCGTACGACTAGCGGGAAAGAGACCCAGTACTTC | CASSRTTSGKETQYF
NA | NA | TRBJ1-1 | TRBV10-3 | TGTGCCACACACCGGGACACAAGGAACACTGAAGCTTTCTTT | CATHRDTRNTEAFF
NA | few | TRBJ1-3 | TRBV11-2 | TGTGCCAGCAGCCCTACAGGGTTCCTCTCTGGAAACACCATATATTTT | CASSPTGFLSGNTIYF
NA | once | TRBJ2-1 | TRBV12-3/TRBV12-4 | TGTGCCAGCAGTTTAACCACCTATAATGAGCAGTTCTTC | CASSLTTYNEQFF
NA | NA | TRBJ1-1 | TRBV7-2 | TGTGCCAGCAGCTTCTCTGGAGTCAACACTGAAGCTTTCTTT | CASSFSGVNTEAFF
TRBD1 | few | TRBJ1-1 | TRBV12-3/TRBV12-4 | TGTGCCAGCAGTCGACAGGGAGCGGGAGCTGAAGCTTTCTTT | CASSRQGAGAEAFF
NA | NA | TRBJ2-3 | TRBV4-3 | TGCGCCAGCAGCCGTCCGGGGAGAGCGGCAAGCACAGATACGCAGTATTTT | CASSRPGRAASTDTQYF
NA | NA | TRBJ2-3 | TRBV5-4 | TGTGCCAGCAGCTTGGGAGGTACAAGAAGCACAGATACGCAGTATTTT | CASSLGGTRSTDTQYF
NA | NA | TRBJ1-1 | TRBV19 | TGTGCCAGTAACGACGGTACAGGGATCACTGAAGCTTTCTTT | CASNDGTGITEAFF
TRBD2 | NA | TRBJ2-2 | TRBV28 | TGTGCCAGCAGTTTAGCGGGAGGTACCGGGGAGCTGTTTTTT | CASSLAGGTGELFF
NA | NA | TRBJ2-5 | TRBV9 | TGTGCCAGCAGCGTAAATACTTGGGCGGAGACCCAGTACTTC | CASSVNTWAETQYF
NA | few | TRBJ2-7 | TRBV4-1 | TGCGCCAGCAGCCAAGGTGGTGCCCGGGAGCGATTCTACGAGCAGTACTTC | CASSQGGARERFYEQYF
NA | NA | TRBJ1-2 | TRBV20-1 | TGCAGTGGACTAACCAGCCAATCCACTTATGGCTACACCTTC | CSGLTSQSTYGYTF
NA | NA | TRBJ1-1 | TRBV28 | TGTGCCAGCAGTTCTCCGGTTGTAGGGAGAGAGAAGAACACTGAAGCTTTCTTT | CASSSPVVGREKNTEAFF
TRBD2 | few | TRBJ2-7 | TRBV10-3 | TGTGCCATCACCATGGGGGGGTCCGACGAGCAGTACTTC | CAITMGGSDEQYF
TRBD2 | once | TRBJ2-5 | TRBV29-1 | TGCAGCGTTGCGGCGGGAGGGCCGGAGACCCAGTACTTC | CSVAAGGPETQYF
NA | many | TRBJ1-1 | TRBV7-2 | TGTGCCAGCAGCCCGAAGAGGTACGCAGGGATTATGAACACTGAAGCTTTCTTT | CASSPKRYAGIMNTEAFF
TRBD2 | NA | TRBJ2-5 | TRBV19 | TGTGCCAGTCGCAGTAGGGGACTAGCCGAGACCCAGTACTTC | CASRSRGLAETQYF